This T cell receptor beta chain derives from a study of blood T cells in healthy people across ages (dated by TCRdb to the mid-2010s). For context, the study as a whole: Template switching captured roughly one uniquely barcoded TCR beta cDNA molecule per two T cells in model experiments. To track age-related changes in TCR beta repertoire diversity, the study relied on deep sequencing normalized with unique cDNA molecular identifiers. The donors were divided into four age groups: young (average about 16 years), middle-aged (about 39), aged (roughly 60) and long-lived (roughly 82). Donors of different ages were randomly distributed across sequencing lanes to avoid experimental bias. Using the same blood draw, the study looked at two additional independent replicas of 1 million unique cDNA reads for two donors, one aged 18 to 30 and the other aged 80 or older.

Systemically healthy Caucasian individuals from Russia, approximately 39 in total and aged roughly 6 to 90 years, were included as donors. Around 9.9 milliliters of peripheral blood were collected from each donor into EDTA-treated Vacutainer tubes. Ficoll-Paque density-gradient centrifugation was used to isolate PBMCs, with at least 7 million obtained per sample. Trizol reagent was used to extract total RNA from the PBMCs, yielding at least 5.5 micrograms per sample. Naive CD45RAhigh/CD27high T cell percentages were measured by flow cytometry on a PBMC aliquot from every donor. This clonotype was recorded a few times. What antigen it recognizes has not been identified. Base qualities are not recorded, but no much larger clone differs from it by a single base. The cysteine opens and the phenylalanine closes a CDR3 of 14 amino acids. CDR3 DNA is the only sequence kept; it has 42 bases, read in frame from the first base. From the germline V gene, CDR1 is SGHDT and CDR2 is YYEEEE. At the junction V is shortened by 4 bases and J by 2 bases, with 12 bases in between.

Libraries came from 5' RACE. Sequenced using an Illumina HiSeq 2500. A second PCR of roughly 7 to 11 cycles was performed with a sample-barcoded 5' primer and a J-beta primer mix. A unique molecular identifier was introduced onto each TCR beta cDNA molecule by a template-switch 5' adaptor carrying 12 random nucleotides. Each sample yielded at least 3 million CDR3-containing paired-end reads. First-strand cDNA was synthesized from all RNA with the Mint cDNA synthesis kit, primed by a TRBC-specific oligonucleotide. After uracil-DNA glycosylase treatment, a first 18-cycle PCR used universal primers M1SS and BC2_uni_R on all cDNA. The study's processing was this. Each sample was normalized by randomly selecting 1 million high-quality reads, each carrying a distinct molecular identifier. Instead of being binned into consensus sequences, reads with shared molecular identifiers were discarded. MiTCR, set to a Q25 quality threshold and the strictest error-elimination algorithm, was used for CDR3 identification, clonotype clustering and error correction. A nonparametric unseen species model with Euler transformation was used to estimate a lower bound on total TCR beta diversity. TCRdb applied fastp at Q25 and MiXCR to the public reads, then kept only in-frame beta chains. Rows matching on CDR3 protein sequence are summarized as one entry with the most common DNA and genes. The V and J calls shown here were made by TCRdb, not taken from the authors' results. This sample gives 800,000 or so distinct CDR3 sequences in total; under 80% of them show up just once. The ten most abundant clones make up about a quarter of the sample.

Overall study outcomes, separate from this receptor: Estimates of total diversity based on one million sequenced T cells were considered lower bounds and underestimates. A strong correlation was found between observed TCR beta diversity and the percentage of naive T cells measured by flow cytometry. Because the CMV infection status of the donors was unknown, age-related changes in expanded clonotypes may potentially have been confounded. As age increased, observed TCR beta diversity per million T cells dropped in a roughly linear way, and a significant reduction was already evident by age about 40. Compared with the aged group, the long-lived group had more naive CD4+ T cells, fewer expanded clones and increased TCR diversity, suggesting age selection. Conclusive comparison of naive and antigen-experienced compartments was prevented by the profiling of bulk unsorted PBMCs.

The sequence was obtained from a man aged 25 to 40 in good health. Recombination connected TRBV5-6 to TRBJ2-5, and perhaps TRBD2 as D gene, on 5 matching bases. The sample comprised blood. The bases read TGTGCCAGCAGCCCGCACCGGAGGCAAGAGACCCAGTACTTC. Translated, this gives CASSPHRRQETQYF. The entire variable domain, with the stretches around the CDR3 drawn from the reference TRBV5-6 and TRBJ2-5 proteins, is DAGVTQSPTHLIKTRGQQVTLRCSPKSGHDTVSWYQQALGQGPQFIFQYYEEEERQRGNFPDRFSGHQFPNYSSELNVNALLLGDSALYLCASSPHRRQETQYFGPGTRLLVL.